A selection of T cell receptor beta chains follows, all from one sample in a study of OX40 agonist ivuxolimab in advanced cancers. Using immunoSEQ multiplex PCR, the repertoire was profiled, and TCRdb retains in-frame clones only, with some absent. The sample yields tens of thousands of clones, roughly nine tenths seen once. The material was CD4+ or CD8+ T cells sorted from blood, obtained in a trial of the OX40 agonist ivuxolimab. The receptors were gathered from an adult with an advanced solid tumor such as melanoma, head and neck, liver or kidney cancer. Each CDR3 is given with its conserved first and last residue. A D gene is named only where the DNA matches it firmly. Not all rows give a size; the values are once, few, many and, for expanded clones, a class.

TGCAGCGTTGAAGCCTCGACAGGGAGCACTGAAGCTTTCTTT CSVEASTGSTEAFF 14 TRBJ1-1 TRBD1 TRBV29-1 .
TGTGCCATCAGGGACAGTTTGAACACTGAAGCTTTCTTT CAIRDSLNTEAFF 13 TRBJ1-1 . TRBV10-3 .
TGTGCCAGCAGCTTAGTAGCGGGGGGTTTCAATGAGCAGTTCTTC CASSLVAGGFNEQFF 15 TRBJ2-1 TRBD2 TRBV7-2 .
TGTGCCAGCAGCCTGACAGGGGGCACTGAAGCTTTCTTT CASSLTGGTEAFF 13 TRBJ1-1 TRBD1 TRBV28 once
TGTGCCAGCAGCCCCCGTGGTAAGACCCAGTACTTC CASSPRGKTQYF 12 TRBJ2-5 . TRBV7-2 .
TGTGCCAGCAGCGATTCTCCACGGAACACTGAAGCTTTCTTT CASSDSPRNTEAFF 14 TRBJ1-1 . TRBV9 .
TGTGCCAGCAGCTTACCTTCCGGTAGGACTACCGAGCAGTACTTC CASSLPSGRTTEQYF 15 TRBJ2-7 . TRBV7-8 .
TGTGCCAGCAGCTCCCCGCGTGGGAGGGACCACGACGAGCAGTACTTC CASSSPRGRDHDEQYF 16 TRBJ2-7 TRBD2 TRBV7-9 once
TGTGCCACCAGCAGAGCAGTCGACAGGGGAGAGACCCAGTACTTC CATSRAVDRGETQYF 15 TRBJ2-5 TRBD1 TRBV15 .
TGTGCCAGCAGCCCCGGAGGACAGGGGAACTATGGCTACACCTTC CASSPGGQGNYGYTF 15 TRBJ1-2 TRBD1 TRBV5-4 .
TGTGCCAGCTCACTACAGGGGAGGGAGAACATTCAGTACTTC CASSLQGRENIQYF 14 TRBJ2-4 . TRBV18 .
TGTGCCAGCAGCGTAGGAGCCTCTGAAAAACTGTTTTTT CASSVGASEKLFF 13 TRBJ1-4 . TRBV9 .
TGTGCCAGCAGTGCCTGGGGGTACAATGAGCAGTTCTTC CASSAWGYNEQFF 13 TRBJ2-1 . TRBV6-1 once
TGTGCCAGCAGTGTCGTTTCCGGGAGTACAGATACGCAGTATTTT CASSVVSGSTDTQYF 15 TRBJ2-3 . TRBV2 .
TGTGCCAGCAGCTTAGGTGCCCCTAGCGGGAGTAACAACGAGCAGTACTTC CASSLGAPSGSNNEQYF 17 TRBJ2-7 TRBD2 TRBV5-4 .
TGTGCCAGCAGTACCGGGAGGGGGGAAAATCAGCCCCAGCATTTT CASSTGRGENQPQHF 15 TRBJ1-5 . TRBV6-6 .
TGTGCCAGCAGCCCCCAGGGGGGTCCCCTCTATGGCTACACCTTC CASSPQGGPLYGYTF 15 TRBJ1-2 TRBD1 TRBV7-2 .